This record looks at one T cell receptor beta chain sequence and its context. No antigen is known for it. This sample was included in a study of T-cell memory formation after mild COVID-19. One entry per CDR3 protein, called by TCRdb with MiXCR from the 5' RACE reads. Found here are more than 150,000 distinct CDR3 sequences, more than 9% of them singletons; the top ten hold 3% to 4%. Findings of the study overall: Later expanders leaned toward CD4+, whereas clones contracting from day 15 to 85 were balanced CD4/CD8.

Sequenced: PBMCs or a T cell subset sorted from them (not recorded which). The receptor's source is a man between 18 and 29 years old who had mild COVID-19 (a few samples of this study predate the infection). Cell type and time point are not known.

Here the CDR3 DNA reads TGCGCCAGCAGCCCTTCTGCAAGGGGAAGAGCCAACGTCCTGACTTTC. This codes for CASSPSARGRANVLTF. The chain couples TRBV4-3 to TRBJ2-6; D perhaps matches TRBD1 (5 bases). From germline, CDR1 is LGHNA and CDR2 YSLEER. This CDR3 is built from 16 residues. V lost 4 bases and J lost 7, with 17 bases in between.